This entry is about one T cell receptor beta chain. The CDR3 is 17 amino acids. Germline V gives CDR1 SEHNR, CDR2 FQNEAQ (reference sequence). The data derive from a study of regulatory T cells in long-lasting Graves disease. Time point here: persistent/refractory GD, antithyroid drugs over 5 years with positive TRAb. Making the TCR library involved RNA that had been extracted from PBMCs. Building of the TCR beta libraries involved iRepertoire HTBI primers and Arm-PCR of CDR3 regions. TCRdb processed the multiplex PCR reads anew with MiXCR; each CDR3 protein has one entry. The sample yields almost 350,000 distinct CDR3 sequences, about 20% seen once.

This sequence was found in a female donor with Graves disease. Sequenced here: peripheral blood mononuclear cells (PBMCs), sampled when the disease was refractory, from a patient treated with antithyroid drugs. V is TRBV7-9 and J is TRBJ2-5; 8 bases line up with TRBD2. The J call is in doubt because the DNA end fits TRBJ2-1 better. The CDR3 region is CASSQAGGPAPSREQFF. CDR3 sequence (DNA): TGTGCCAGCAGTCAGGCGGGGGGACCTGCCCCCTCTAGGGAGCAGTTCTTC.